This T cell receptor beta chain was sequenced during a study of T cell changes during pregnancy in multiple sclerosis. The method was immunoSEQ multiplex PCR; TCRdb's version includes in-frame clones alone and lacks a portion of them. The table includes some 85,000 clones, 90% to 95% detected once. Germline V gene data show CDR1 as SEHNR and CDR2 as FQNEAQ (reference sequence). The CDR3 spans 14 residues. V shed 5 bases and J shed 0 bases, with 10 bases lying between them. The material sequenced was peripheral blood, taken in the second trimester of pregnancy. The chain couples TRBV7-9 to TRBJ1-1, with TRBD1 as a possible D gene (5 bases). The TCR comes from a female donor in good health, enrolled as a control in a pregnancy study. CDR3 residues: CASSPDSLNTEAFF. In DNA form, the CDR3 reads TGTGCCAGCAGCCCAGACAGTTTGAACACTGAAGCTTTCTTT. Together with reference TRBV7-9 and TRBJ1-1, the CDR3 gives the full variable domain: DTGVSQNPRHKITKRGQNVTFRCDPISEHNRLYWYRQTLGQGPEFLTYFQNEAQLEKSRLLSDRFSAERPKGSFSTLEIQRTEQGDSAMYLCASSPDSLNTEAFFGQGTRLTVV.